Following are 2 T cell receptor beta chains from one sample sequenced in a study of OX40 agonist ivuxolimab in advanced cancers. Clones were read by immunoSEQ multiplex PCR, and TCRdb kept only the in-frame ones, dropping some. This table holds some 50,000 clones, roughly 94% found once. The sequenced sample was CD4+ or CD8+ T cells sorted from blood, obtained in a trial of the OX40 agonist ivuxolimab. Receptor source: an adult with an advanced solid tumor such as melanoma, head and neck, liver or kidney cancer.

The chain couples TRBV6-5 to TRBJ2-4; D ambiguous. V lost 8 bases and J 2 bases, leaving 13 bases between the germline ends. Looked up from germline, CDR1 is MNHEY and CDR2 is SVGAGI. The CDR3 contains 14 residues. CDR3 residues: CASHSFLTKNIQYF. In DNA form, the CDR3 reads TGTGCCAGCCATTCTTTTCTAACCAAAAACATTCAGTACTTC.

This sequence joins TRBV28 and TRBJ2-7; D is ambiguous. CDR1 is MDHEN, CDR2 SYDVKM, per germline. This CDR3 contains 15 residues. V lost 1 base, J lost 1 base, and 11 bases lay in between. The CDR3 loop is CASSLSGGWSYEQYF. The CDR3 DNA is TGTGCCAGCAGTTTATCTGGCGGTTGGTCCTACGAGCAGTACTTC.